What follows are 18 T cell receptor beta chains derived from one specimen sequenced in a study of CD8 T cells in Susac syndrome. After extraction with the RNeasy kit, 0.5 to 1 ug of the RNA was reverse transcribed using random hexamers. TCRdb re-derived calls from the immunoSEQ multiplex PCR reads in MiXCR, one entry per CDR3 protein. Of 350,000 to 550,000 distinct CDR3 sequences in the sample, about 85% were seen once. Sequencing was done on a sample of CD8+ T cells from PBMCs. The receptor set was obtained from a human donor with multiple sclerosis.

The chain recombines TRBV19 with TRBJ1-1, with TRBD1 matching 11 bases. The CDR3 is 15 amino acids. V shed 5 bases, J shed 4 bases, and the junction held 6 bases outside the gene matches. CDR1 and CDR2 from the germline V gene are LNHDA and SQIVND (reference sequence). The CDR3 DNA reads as TGTGCCAGTAGTTTGGACAGGGGGCTTGTCACTGAAGCTTTCTTT. Translating it yields CASSLDRGLVTEAFF.

The chain has TRBV6-1 and TRBJ2-7; 7 nucleotides line up with TRBD1. The CDR3 totals 15 residues. V shed 0 bases and J 1 base; nucleotides not matched to a gene: 3. CDR1 is MNHNS, CDR2 SASEGT, per germline. DNA of the CDR3: TGTGCCAGCAGTGAAGCGCTGACAGGGTCCTACGAGCAGTACTTC. This sequence encodes CASSEALTGSYEQYF.

The chain joins TRBV20-1 to TRBJ2-7; 7 bases line up with TRBD2. The CDR3 totals 16 residues. The V and J ends lost 1 base and 3 bases, in that order; junction bases with no gene match: 12. The germline V gene encodes CDR1 DFQATT and CDR2 SNEGSKA (reference sequence). CDR3 sequence (DNA): TGCAGTGCTAGAGTTACAGGCGGGAGAGTCGACTACGAGCAGTACTTC. Translation: CSARVTGGRVDYEQYF.

The chain combines TRBV30 with TRBJ2-7, with D possibly TRBD1 on 6 matching bases. Germline V gives CDR1 GTSNPN, CDR2 SVGIG (reference sequence). This CDR3 spans 15 amino acids. The V and J ends lost 0 bases and 1 base respectively, with 13 bases between them. The CDR3 reads CAWSVLRDISYEQYF. Here the CDR3 DNA reads TGTGCCTGGAGTGTATTGAGGGACATATCCTACGAGCAGTACTTC.

The gene calls are TRBV25-1 and TRBJ2-1, with TRBD2 as a possible D gene (6 bases). V was trimmed by 3 bases and J by 14 bases, leaving 14 bases between them. The V gene's germline CDR1 is MGHDK and CDR2 SYGVNS. The CDR3 runs to 12 residues. The CDR3 region is CASSDGGLTEFF. The CDR3 DNA reads as TGTGCCAGCAGTGATGGGGGACTTACGGAGTTCTTC.

V usage is TRBV12-3 or TRBV12-4 and J usage is TRBJ2-1; 12 nucleotides agree with TRBD2. The CDR3 extends over 16 amino acids. Trimming removed 3 bases from V and 5 bases from J; junction bases left unmatched: 5. CDR3 sequence reads: CASSFWTSGTHNEQFF. DNA for the CDR3: TGTGCCAGCAGTTTCTGGACTAGCGGGACCCACAATGAGCAGTTCTTC.

V and J are TRBV4-1 and TRBJ1-6, with unresolved D. This CDR3 comprises 14 residues. The germline V gene encodes CDR1 MGHRA and CDR2 YSYEKL. V lost 5 bases and J 0 bases, leaving 5 bases between the germline ends. CDR3 in amino acids: CASSSDSYNSPLHF. In nucleotides, the CDR3 is TGCGCCAGCAGCTCAGACTCCTATAATTCACCCCTCCACTTT.

This rearrangement joins TRBV11-2 to TRBJ2-7; 8 nucleotides align to TRBD1. Germline V gives CDR1 SGHAT, CDR2 FQNNGV. Trimming took 5 bases from V and 5 from J; bases not matched to a gene: 5. The CDR3 is made up of 13 amino acids. CDR3 coding DNA: TGTGCCAGCAGCAAGACAGGGGTCCACGAGCAGTACTTC. Its translation is CASSKTGVHEQYF.

This chain uses TRBV28 with TRBJ2-2, with a tentative D call TRBD1 (6 bases). From germline, CDR1 is MDHEN and CDR2 SYDVKM. V gave up 7 bases and J gave up 6 bases, with 24 bases separating them. CDR3 length equals 17 residues. The CDR3 sequence: CASIPRDTQSRAGELFF. DNA of the CDR3: TGTGCCAGCATCCCCCGGGACACCCAATCGCGGGCCGGGGAGCTGTTTTTT.

V gene TRBV10-2 combines with J gene TRBJ2-7; possibly TRBD1 for D (5 bases). Trimming stripped 8 bases from V and 6 bases from J, with 11 bases between. The CDR3 has 11 amino acids. Germline V gene data show CDR1 as WSHSY and CDR2 as SAAADI. This CDR3 is CASSGPLEQYF. Written as DNA, the CDR3 is TGCGCCAGCTCAGGGCCGCTCGAGCAGTACTTC.

The rearrangement uses TRBV30 and TRBJ2-7; TRBD2 might be the D (5 bases). V lost 3 bases and J 5 bases, leaving 14 bases between the germline ends. Looked up from germline, CDR1 is GTSNPN and CDR2 is SVGIG (reference sequence). The CDR3 has 13 amino acids. DNA for the CDR3: TGTGCCTGGAGCGTGTCCGGGGTGAACGAGCAGTACTTC. This gives the protein CAWSVSGVNEQYF.

The chain is built from TRBV27 and TRBJ2-2, with 9 bases aligning to TRBD1. CDR1 MNHEY and CDR2 SMNVEV come from the germline V gene (reference sequence). V lost 2 bases, J lost 7 bases, and 8 bases stayed unmatched. The length of the CDR3 is 16 residues. The DNA of the CDR3 is TGTGCCAGCAGTTTAACGACAGGGGGGGCCGGCGGGGAGCTGTTTTTT. Translated, it gives CASSLTTGGAGGELFF.

This clonotype was seen only once. This rearrangement joins TRBV4-1 to TRBJ1-1, with D unresolved. The CDR3 is 13 residues long. V was clipped by 4 bases and J by 8 bases, with 14 bases between them. Germline-derived CDR1 and CDR2 are MGHRA and YSYEKL. CDR3 nucleotides: TGCGCCAGCAGCCTTACAAGGTTAGCCGAAGCTTTCTTT. As protein: CASSLTRLAEAFF.

CDR3 residues: CASSQDRVGGYQETQYF. DNA for the CDR3: TGTGCCAGCAGCCAAGATCGGGTGGGGGGTTACCAAGAGACCCAGTACTTC. V and J are TRBV3-1 and TRBJ2-5; possible D gene TRBD2, 6 bases. The ends were cut back, 0 bases at V and 0 bases at J, with 14 bases in the middle. CDR3 length: 17 residues. Germline values: CDR1 LGHDT, CDR2 YNNKEL (reference sequence).

The chain uses TRBV29-1 and TRBJ1-4, with D maybe TRBD1 (5 bases). Between the trimmed V and J ends, which lost 7 bases and 8 bases, there was a span of 17 bases. The CDR3 sequence is 13 residues long. The germline V gene encodes CDR1 SQVTM and CDR2 ANQGSEA. The CDR3 region has the DNA TGCAGCGCGTGGGACGCCCGCGGAGAAAAACTGTTTTTT. This sequence encodes CSAWDARGEKLFF.

The chain joins TRBV7-7 to TRBJ2-1, with 11 bases identical to TRBD2. V lost 5 bases to trimming and J lost 5 bases; unmatched junction nucleotides: 2. The germline V gene has CDR1 SSHAT and CDR2 FNYEAQ (reference sequence). The CDR3 covers 14 residues. The CDR3 DNA reads TGTGCCAGCAGCGGGACTAGCGGTGACAATGAGCAGTTCTTC. This sequence encodes CASSGTSGDNEQFF.

The rearrangement links TRBV27 to TRBJ2-7; tentative D call: TRBD1 (5 bases). In germline, CDR1 is MNHEY, CDR2 SMNVEV (reference sequence). Trimming cost V 3 bases and J 4 bases, with 10 bases left between them. This CDR3 is 13 amino acids long. CDR3 nucleotide sequence: TGTGCCAGCAGTTTGGACATCGGGTACGAGCAGTACTTC. Residues: CASSLDIGYEQYF.

A single count supports this clonotype. The chain has TRBV2 and TRBJ1-5; 10 nucleotides agree with TRBD1. The CDR3 covers 16 residues. Germline loops: CDR1 SNHLY, CDR2 FYNNEI. V lost 6 bases, J lost 4 bases, and 9 bases stayed unmatched. Written as DNA, the CDR3 is TGTGCCAGCAGCCCTGTTGACAGGGGGCATAATCAGCCCCAGCATTTT. It translates to CASSPVDRGHNQPQHF.